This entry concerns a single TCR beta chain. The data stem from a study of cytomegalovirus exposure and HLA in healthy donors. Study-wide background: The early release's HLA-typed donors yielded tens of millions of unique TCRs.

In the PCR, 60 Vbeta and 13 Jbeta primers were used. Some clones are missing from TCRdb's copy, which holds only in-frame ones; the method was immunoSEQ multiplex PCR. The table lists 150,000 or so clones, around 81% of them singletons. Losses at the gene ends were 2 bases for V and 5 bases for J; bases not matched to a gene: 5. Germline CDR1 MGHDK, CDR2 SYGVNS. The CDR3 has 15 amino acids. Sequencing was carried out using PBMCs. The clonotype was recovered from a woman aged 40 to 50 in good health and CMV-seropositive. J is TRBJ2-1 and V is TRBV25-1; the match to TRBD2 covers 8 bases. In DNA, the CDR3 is TGTGCCAGCAGTGAAGCTAGCGGGTACAACAATGAGCAGTTCTTC. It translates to CASSEASGYNNEQFF. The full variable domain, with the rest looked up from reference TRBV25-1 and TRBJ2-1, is EADIYQTPRYLVIGTGKKITLECSQTMGHDKMYWYQQDPGMELHLIHYSYGVNSTEKGDLSSESTVSRIRTEHFPLTLESARPSHTSQYLCASSEASGYNNEQFFGPGTRLTVL.